This section outlines one T cell receptor (beta chain) sequence together with its context. Its antigen is currently unknown. The CDR3 totals 14 residues. Germline V gene data show CDR1 as ENHRY and CDR2 as SYGVKD. The junction had 10 bases not matched to a gene; V was cut back by 10 bases and J by 4 bases. These data are taken from a study of T cell responses to AZD1222 COVID-19 vaccine. Study-wide context: Researchers grouped second doses given at about 4 or about 12 weeks into one pool. Study-level findings and limits: CD4 TCRs associated with vaccination spanned spike, dominating at 160-218 and 743-854. Just a handful of AZD1222 recipients were seropositive at baseline. The donor group comprised mostly white British people and more females; the analysis possibly underestimated clonal diversity.

Method: immunoSEQ multiplex PCR; TCRdb's copy keeps in-frame clones and lacks some. The repertoire consists of fewer than 250,000 clones, with around 94% occurring once and the leading ten covering over 1%. This TCR came from an adult in good health. The chain uses TRBV10-3 and TRBJ2-3; 8 bases map to TRBD2. The source material was peripheral blood, sampled on day 0 of AZD1222 vaccination. The CDR3 nucleotides read TGTGCCAGCGAGCCGGGACTAGAATCAGATACGCAGTATTTT. Translation gives CASEPGLESDTQYF.